The rows below give T cell receptor beta chains drawn from one sample of a study of T cells in Graves' hyperthyroidism and ophthalmopathy. MiXCR was run by TCRdb on the multiplex PCR reads, yielding one entry per CDR3 protein. The sample carries roughly 400,000 distinct CDR3 sequences, around 15% recorded once. The sequencing sample was made of blood. All receptors come from a man between 45 and 60 years old with Graves' ophthalmopathy. Each CDR3 is given with its conserved first and last residue. D genes are given only for firm matches. Size values are once, few and many counts, or a class for expanded clones, and some rows have none.

D gene	V gene	clone size	J gene	CDR3 protein	CDR3 DNA
.	TRBV2	.	TRBJ2-2	CASGSRGETGELFF	TGTGCCAGCGGGTCGCGGGGAGAGACCGGGGAGCTGTTTTTT
TRBD2	TRBV11-2	many	TRBJ2-7	CASSSGVAGYEQYF	TGTGCCAGCAGCTCCGGGGTAGCGGGATACGAGCAGTACTTC
.	TRBV20-1	many	TRBJ2-5	CSASQGGTQYF	TGCAGTGCTAGTCAGGGAGGGACCCAGTACTTC
.	TRBV5-1	many	TRBJ2-7	CASSLGQSYEQYF	TGCGCCAGCAGCTTGGGACAAAGCTACGAGCAGTACTTC
TRBD1	TRBV7-6	many	TRBJ2-1	CASSSIQGIPFF	TGTGCCAGCAGCTCTATACAGGGGATACCGTTCTTC
.	TRBV7-2	few	TRBJ1-5	CASSLPGPSGPQHF	TGTGCCAGCAGCTTACCGGGACCAAGCGGGCCCCAGCATTTT
TRBD2	TRBV10-3	.	TRBJ2-7	CAISVGRLAGAYEQYF	TGTGCCATCAGTGTGGGTAGGCTAGCGGGAGCCTACGAGCAGTACTTC
TRBD1	TRBV9	few	TRBJ1-4	CASSVGQGAGEKLFF	TGTGCCAGCAGCGTAGGACAGGGGGCCGGGGAAAAACTGTTTTTT
.	TRBV11-3	many	TRBJ2-3	CASSSGPFRASTDTQYF	TGTGCCAGCAGCTCTGGCCCATTCCGGGCTAGCACAGATACGCAGTATTTT
TRBD2	TRBV7-8	few	TRBJ2-7	CASLRPGLAGVEQYF	TGTGCCAGCCTAAGACCGGGACTAGCGGGAGTCGAGCAGTACTTC
.	TRBV13	many	TRBJ2-1	CASSRRGYNEQFF	TGTGCCAGCAGCCGGAGAGGCTACAATGAGCAGTTCTTC
.	TRBV7-2	few	TRBJ2-7	CASSLPASFSYEQYF	TGTGCCAGCAGCCTGCCAGCTAGCTTCTCCTACGAGCAGTACTTC
.	TRBV5-1	.	TRBJ2-6	CASSEGTGANVLTF	TGCGCCAGCAGCGAAGGGACTGGGGCCAACGTCCTGACTTTC
.	TRBV5-1	many	TRBJ2-2	CASSLDGNTGELFF	TGCGCCAGCAGCTTGGATGGGAACACCGGGGAGCTGTTTTTT
TRBD1	TRBV9	many	TRBJ1-2	CASSVVGGARGYTF	TGTGCCAGCAGCGTAGTAGGGGGCGCACGGGGCTACACCTTC
.	TRBV30	many	TRBJ1-1	CAWSVPGRAFF	TGTGCCTGGAGTGTTCCGGGGCGAGCTTTCTTT
.	TRBV12-3/TRBV12-4	few	TRBJ2-7	CASSRDGPYEQYF	TGTGCCAGCAGCCGGGACGGGCCCTACGAGCAGTACTTC
.	TRBV18	many	TRBJ2-7	CASSPKGGSGSYEQYF	TGTGCCAGCTCCCCTAAAGGCGGGTCCGGCTCCTACGAGCAGTACTTC
.	TRBV5-1	many	TRBJ2-7	CASSLGDAGGHYEQYF	TGCGCCAGCAGCTTGGGTGATGCAGGTGGGCATTACGAGCAGTACTTC
.	TRBV24-1	.	TRBJ1-3	CATQGRGSAGGNTIYF	TGTGCCACCCAAGGAAGGGGCTCTGCGGGCGGAAACACCATATATTTT
.	TRBV9	few	TRBJ2-3	CASSVGGGRTDTQYF	TGTGCCAGCAGCGTAGGAGGGGGTCGAACAGATACGCAGTATTTT
.	TRBV5-4	.	TRBJ1-6	CASSLDLSRTYNSPLHF	TGTGCCAGCAGCTTGGATCTGAGCAGGACCTATAATTCACCCCTCCACTTT
.	TRBV7-8	many	TRBJ1-1	CASSLVPGWTEAFF	TGTGCCAGCAGCTTAGTGCCCGGGTGGACTGAAGCTTTCTTT
.	TRBV27	.	TRBJ2-4	CASRQVDKNIQYF	TGTGCCAGCAGACAGGTTGACAAAAACATTCAGTACTTC
.	TRBV6-2/TRBV6-3	.	TRBJ1-5	CASSYARHRVGNYQPQHF	TGTGCCAGCAGTTACGCGAGACACCGGGTCGGGAATTATCAGCCCCAGCATTTT
.	TRBV27	.	TRBJ2-1	CASSPDYNERFF	TGTGCCAGCAGCCCAGATTACAATGAGCGGTTCTTC
TRBD1	TRBV19	many	TRBJ1-4	CASNRQGRDEKLFF	TGTGCCAGTAATCGACAGGGCCGCGATGAAAAACTGTTTTTT
TRBD2	TRBV7-8	many	TRBJ2-5	CASTHVAGRRYETQYF	TGTGCCAGCACCCATGTAGCGGGACGGCGGTATGAGACCCAGTACTTC
.	TRBV5-1	many	TRBJ2-1	CASSSGGLTSTEGPNNEQFF	TGCGCCAGCAGCAGCGGTGGGCTGACTAGTACCGAAGGGCCTAACAATGAGCAGTTCTTC
.	TRBV5-1	many	TRBJ1-5	CASSYREGNQPQHF	TGCGCCAGCAGCTACAGGGAGGGCAATCAGCCCCAGCATTTT
.	TRBV30	many	TRBJ1-1	CAWSRNRDSEAFF	TGTGCCTGGAGTCGTAACAGGGACTCCGAAGCTTTCTTT
.	TRBV3-1	many	TRBJ1-1	CASSQLLNTEAFF	TGTGCCAGCAGCCAGCTGCTGAACACTGAAGCTTTCTTT
.	TRBV7-8	many	TRBJ1-3	CASSHFDSSVAGNTIYF	TGTGCCAGCAGCCACTTTGACTCTTCGGTTGCTGGAAACACCATATATTTT
TRBD2	TRBV7-2	few	TRBJ2-1	CASIDVGSGRANEQFF	TGTGCCAGCATCGACGTGGGAAGCGGGAGGGCCAATGAGCAGTTCTTC
.	TRBV5-6	many	TRBJ2-3	CASSLQGTDTQYF	TGTGCCAGCAGCTTGCAAGGCACAGATACGCAGTATTTT
.	TRBV13	few	TRBJ2-7	CASSLPRKQYEQYF	TGTGCCAGCAGCTTACCCAGAAAGCAATACGAGCAGTACTTC
.	TRBV5-1	many	TRBJ2-3	CASSRTLDTQYF	TGCGCCAGCAGCCGGACTTTAGATACGCAGTATTTT
TRBD1	TRBV19	.	TRBJ1-6	CASRTGSDNSPLHF	TGTGCCAGCAGGACAGGGAGCGACAATTCACCCCTCCACTTT
.	TRBV5-1	many	TRBJ2-7	CASSSESTALAYEQYF	TGCGCCAGCAGCTCGGAATCCACAGCTTTGGCCTACGAGCAGTACTTC